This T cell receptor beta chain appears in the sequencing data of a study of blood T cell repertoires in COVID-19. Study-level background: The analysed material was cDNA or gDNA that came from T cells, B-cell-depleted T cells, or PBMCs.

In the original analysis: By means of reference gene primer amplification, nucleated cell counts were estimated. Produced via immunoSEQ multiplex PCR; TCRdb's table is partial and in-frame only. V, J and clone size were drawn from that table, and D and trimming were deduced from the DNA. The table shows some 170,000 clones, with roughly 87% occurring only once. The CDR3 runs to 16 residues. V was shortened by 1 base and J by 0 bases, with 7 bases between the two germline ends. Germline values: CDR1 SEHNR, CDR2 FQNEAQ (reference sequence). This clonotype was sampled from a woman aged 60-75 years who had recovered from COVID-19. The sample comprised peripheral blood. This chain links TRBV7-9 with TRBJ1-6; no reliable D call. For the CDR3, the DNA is TGTGCCAGCAGCTTAGACAGCAGCTCCTATAATTCACCCCTCCACTTT. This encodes CASSLDSSSYNSPLHF.